The 3 T cell receptor beta chains listed next were all sequenced from one sample in a study of T cell responses to AZD1222 COVID-19 vaccine. Assay used: immunoSEQ multiplex PCR; TCRdb lists only in-frame clones, some missing. The repertoire holds 90,000 to 150,000 clones, about 88% seen once, with about 3% in the top ten. The sample consisted of peripheral blood, taken 28 days after the second AZD1222 dose. The receptors were gathered from an adult who received the AZD1222 COVID-19 vaccine.

V gene TRBV6-5 combines with J gene TRBJ2-7; 9 nucleotides align to TRBD1. The CDR3 totals 15 residues. V trimming: 7 bases; J trimming: 0 bases; junction bases outside the gene matches: 7. The germline gives CDR1 MNHEY, CDR2 SVGAGI. The CDR3 nucleotides read TGTGCCAGCATCAGGACAGGGGCCATCTCCTACGAGCAGTACTTC. Residues: CASIRTGAISYEQYF.

The genes are TRBV11-2 and TRBJ1-5; D is unclear. Germline V gives CDR1 SGHAT, CDR2 FQNNGV. V was trimmed by 1 base and J by 4 bases, leaving 8 bases between them. The CDR3 has 14 residues. The DNA for the CDR3 is TGTGCCAGCAGCTTAGGGCCGGGGAATCAGCCCCAGCATTTT. Translation: CASSLGPGNQPQHF.

V usage is TRBV4-2 and J usage is TRBJ2-1; 7 nucleotides align to TRBD2. CDR1 is LGHNA, CDR2 YNFKEQ, per germline. The CDR3 has 13 residues. Trimming took 0 bases from V and 7 from J; bases not matched to a gene: 0. The CDR3 protein is CASSQDSGNEQFF. The CDR3 bases are TGTGCCAGCAGCCAAGATAGCGGGAATGAGCAGTTCTTC.